A few counts support the clone carrying this T cell receptor (beta chain). Its matching antigen is unknown. A J-beta primer mix and a sample-barcoded 5' primer were used in a second PCR of about 6 to 12 cycles. A 12-random-nucleotide template-switch adaptor tagged each cDNA molecule. TCRdb reanalysed the 5' RACE reads using MiXCR and keeps one entry per CDR3 protein. The sample has around 2 million distinct CDR3 sequences, more than 35% seen once; the top ten hold under 25%. This record comes from a study of blood T cells in healthy people across ages. Study results and caveats: Among long-lived donors, naive CD4+ cells were more numerous and diversity higher than in aged donors.

Trimming shortened V by 5 bases and J by 3 bases, and 10 bases separated the two germline ends. CDR1 is SGHTA and CDR2 is FQGNSA in the germline V gene. This CDR3 has 13 residues. This receptor was identified in a human donor in good health. The sample consisted of blood. This chain links TRBV7-2 with TRBJ1-2; D unresolved. This CDR3 reads CASSPTSYYGYTF. The DNA of the CDR3 is TGTGCCAGCAGCCCCACCTCCTACTATGGCTACACCTTC. The whole variable domain, remainder taken from reference TRBV7-2 and TRBJ1-2, is GAGVSQSPSNKVTEKGKDVELRCDPISGHTALYWYRQSLGQGLEFLIYFQGNSAPDKSGLPSDRFSAERTGGSVSTLTIQRTQQEDSAVYLCASSPTSYYGYTFGSGTRLTVV.